This is a list of T cell receptor beta chains from one sample in a study of T cells expressing NK-cell markers. TCRdb re-called the 5' RACE reads and catalogs CDR3 proteins one per entry, DNA excluded. This repertoire includes about 410,000 distinct CDR3 sequences. The sample consisted of blood T cells: a sorted CD56 or NKG2C T cell subset, CD4+ or CD8+ T cells, or bulk PBMC T cells (not recorded which). The receptors originated from a woman between 50 and 59 years old in good health. The CDR3 runs from the conserved cysteine through the conserved F or W.

TRBJ2-3 | TRBV30 | CAWSTLAGGKDTQYF
TRBJ2-2 | TRBV20-1 | CSAMRYRGSGTGELFF
TRBJ2-7 | TRBV6-6 | CASRPTASRTYEQYF
TRBJ2-2 | TRBV24-1 | CATSVGGVGELFF
TRBJ2-5 | TRBV28 | CASSFGSGTETQYF
TRBJ1-5 | TRBV5-1 | CASSLMAGSNQPQHF
TRBJ2-3 | TRBV5-1 | CASSLVEGGTDTQYF
TRBJ2-7 | TRBV7-6 | CASSLLAPSGTFYEQYF
TRBJ2-1 | TRBV12-3/TRBV12-4 | CASSPRGGDNRNQFF
TRBJ1-2 | TRBV20-1 | CSAWGDRTYGYTF
TRBJ1-4 | TRBV20-1 | CSASRANEKLFF
TRBJ2-1 | TRBV6-5 | CASSYGGLAGHNEQFF
TRBJ2-1 | TRBV7-3 | CASSLKGMTSGRAFDEQFF
TRBJ2-2 | TRBV6-4 | CASSGQGASPGELFF
TRBJ1-6 | TRBV28 | CASSTEDLGNSPLHF
TRBJ2-2 | TRBV11-2 | CASRPLRGRATGELFF
TRBJ2-7 | TRBV28 | CASSQEHGQYF
TRBJ2-3 | TRBV25-1 | CASSEPGLYTDTQYF
TRBJ2-2 | TRBV5-1 | CASSLGPGLNTGELFF
TRBJ2-7 | TRBV5-6 | CASSTTGTSPYEQYF
TRBJ2-3 | TRBV6-2/TRBV6-3 | CASSYKRENLIDTQYF
TRBJ1-1 | TRBV21-1 | CARGDGCDTEAFF
TRBJ2-1 | TRBV11-3 | CASSLERGLAGGNEQFF
TRBJ1-3 | TRBV5-6 | CASSLEGAGGNTIYF
TRBJ1-5 | TRBV6-6 | CASSYLGNQPQHF
TRBJ1-1 | TRBV6-2/TRBV6-3 | CASSYSPDTNTEAFF
TRBJ2-1 | TRBV30 | CAWSVGDSYNEQFF
TRBJ2-1 | TRBV10-2 | CASSLSGVAYNEQFF
TRBJ2-2 | TRBV6-5 | CASGARSPNTGELFF
TRBJ1-2 | TRBV20-1 | CSAGSGTGDFGYTF
TRBJ2-1 | TRBV6-1 | CASSFLAGDLSYNEQFF
TRBJ1-3 | TRBV12-3/TRBV12-4 | CASNSGGVSGNTIYF
TRBJ1-6 | TRBV7-2 | CASSLTDTGGNSPLHF
TRBJ2-2 | TRBV12-3/TRBV12-4 | CASTLNRELFF
TRBJ2-7 | TRBV7-3 | CASSSGTLYEQYF
TRBJ2-1 | TRBV12-3/TRBV12-4 | CASSFGPRDLDNEQFF
TRBJ1-5 | TRBV30 | CAWSVRDRGYQPQHF
TRBJ2-2 | TRBV6-6 | CASRPGPGELFF
TRBJ2-3 | TRBV5-1 | CASSLGVSTDTQYF
TRBJ2-1 | TRBV29-1 | CSVNPRQGVNEQFF
TRBJ2-1 | TRBV18 | CASSPGQGSDEQFF
TRBJ1-1 | TRBV10-1 | CASSGNIRTGRNTEAFF
TRBJ2-2 | TRBV2 | CASSLAGDDTGELFF
TRBJ2-3 | TRBV3-1 | CASSQSPDTQYF
TRBJ1-2 | TRBV5-1 | CASSPEGQGYGYTF
TRBJ1-4 | TRBV20-1 | CSARVVRPDRSNEKLFF
TRBJ1-4 | TRBV12-3/TRBV12-4 | CASSRGLANEKLFF
TRBJ1-1 | TRBV19 | CASVPGGLTEAFF
TRBJ2-1 | TRBV20-1 | CSARDPYRLEQFF
TRBJ2-1 | TRBV19 | CASEVGGNYNEQFF
TRBJ2-3 | TRBV29-1 | CSVGGPGGRAITDTQYF
TRBJ1-4 | TRBV5-1 | CASRRSGASTNEKLFF
TRBJ2-1 | TRBV20-1 | CSAEGSGGSGVEQFF
TRBJ2-1 | TRBV12-5 | CASGLEELAGTNEQFF
TRBJ1-1 | TRBV27 | CASSPTGTLNTEAFF
TRBJ2-5 | TRBV19 | CASTPSSTGGSRETQYF
TRBJ2-7 | TRBV28 | CASSVIGYEQYF
TRBJ1-2 | TRBV20-1 | CSARDFGQGNYGYTF
TRBJ2-5 | TRBV5-1 | CASSLEAAKWETQYF